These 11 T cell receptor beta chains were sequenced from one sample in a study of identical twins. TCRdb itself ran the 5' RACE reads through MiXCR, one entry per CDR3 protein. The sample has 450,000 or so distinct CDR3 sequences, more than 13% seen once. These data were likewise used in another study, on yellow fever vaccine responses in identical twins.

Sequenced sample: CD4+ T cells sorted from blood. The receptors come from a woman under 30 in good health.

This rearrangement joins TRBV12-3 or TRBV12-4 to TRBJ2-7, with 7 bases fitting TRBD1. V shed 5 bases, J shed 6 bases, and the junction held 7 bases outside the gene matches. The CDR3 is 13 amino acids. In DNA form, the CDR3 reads TGTGCCAGCAGTCCGACAGGGTTGAGCGAGCAGTACTTC. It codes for CASSPTGLSEQYF.

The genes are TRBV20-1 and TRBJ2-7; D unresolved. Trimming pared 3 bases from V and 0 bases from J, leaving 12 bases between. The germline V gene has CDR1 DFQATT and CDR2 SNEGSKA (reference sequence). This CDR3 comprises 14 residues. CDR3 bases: TGCAGTGCTAGTATGGGTTCTAGCTCCTACGAGCAGTACTTC. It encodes CSASMGSSSYEQYF.

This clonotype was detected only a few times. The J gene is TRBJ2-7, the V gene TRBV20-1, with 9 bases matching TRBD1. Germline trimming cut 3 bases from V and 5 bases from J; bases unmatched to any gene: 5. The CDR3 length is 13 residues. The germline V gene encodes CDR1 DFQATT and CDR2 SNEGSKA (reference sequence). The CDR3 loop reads CSASYRGRDEQYF. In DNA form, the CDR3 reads TGCAGTGCTAGTTACAGGGGGCGCGACGAGCAGTACTTC.

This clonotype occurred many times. CDR3 sequence (DNA): TGCAGCGTTGATTGGTCCAGAGAGACCCAGTACTTC. It codes for CSVDWSRETQYF. The chain has TRBV29-1 and TRBJ2-5; D is uncertain. CDR3 size: 12 residues. Looked up from germline, CDR1 is SQVTM and CDR2 is ANQGSEA. V lost 3 bases to trimming and J lost 4 bases, with 9 bases between them.

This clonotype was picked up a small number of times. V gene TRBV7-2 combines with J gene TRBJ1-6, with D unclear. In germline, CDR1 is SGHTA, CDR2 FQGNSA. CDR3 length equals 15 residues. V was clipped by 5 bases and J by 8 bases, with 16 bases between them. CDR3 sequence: CASSLRASPDSPLHF. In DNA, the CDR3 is TGTGCCAGCAGCCTCCGGGCCTCGCCCGATTCACCCCTCCACTTT.

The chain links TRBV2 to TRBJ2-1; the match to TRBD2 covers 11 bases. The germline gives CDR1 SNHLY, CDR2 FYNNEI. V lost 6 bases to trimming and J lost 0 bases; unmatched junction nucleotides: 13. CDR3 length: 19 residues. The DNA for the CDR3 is TGTGCCAGCAGGAGTCCAAGGACTAGCGGGCCGAGCTCCTACAATGAGCAGTTCTTC. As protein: CASRSPRTSGPSSYNEQFF.

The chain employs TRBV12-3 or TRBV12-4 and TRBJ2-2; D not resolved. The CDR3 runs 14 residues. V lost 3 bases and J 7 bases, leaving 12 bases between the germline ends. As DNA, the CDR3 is TGTGCCAGCAGTTTTTCAGGTGTCGGCGGGGAGCTGTTTTTT. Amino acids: CASSFSGVGGELFF.

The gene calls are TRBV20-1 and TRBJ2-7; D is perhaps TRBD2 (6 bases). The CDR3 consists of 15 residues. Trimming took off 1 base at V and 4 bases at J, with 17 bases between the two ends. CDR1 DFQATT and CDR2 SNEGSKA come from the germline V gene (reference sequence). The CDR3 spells CSARVPGVASYEQYF. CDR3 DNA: TGCAGTGCTAGAGTACCGGGGGTTGCTTCTTACGAGCAGTACTTC.

CDR3 sequence: CASSQDDRLAGAYEQYF. The CDR3 bases are TGCGCCAGCAGCCAAGATGACCGACTAGCGGGTGCCTACGAGCAGTACTTC. This chain joins TRBV4-1 and TRBJ2-7, with 10 bases fitting TRBD2. Per germline, CDR1 MGHRA and CDR2 YSYEKL. The CDR3 consists of 17 residues. The J segment lost 2 bases and the V segment lost 0 bases, leaving 7 bases of the junction unmatched.

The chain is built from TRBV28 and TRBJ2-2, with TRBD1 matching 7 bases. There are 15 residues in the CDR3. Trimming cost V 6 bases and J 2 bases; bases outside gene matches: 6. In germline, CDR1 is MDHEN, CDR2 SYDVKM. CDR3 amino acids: CASRTGQINTGELFF. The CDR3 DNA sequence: TGTGCCAGCAGAACGGGACAGATCAACACCGGGGAGCTGTTTTTT.

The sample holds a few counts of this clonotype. The chain's CDR3 is CASSAREGGTEAFF. CDR3 coding DNA: TGTGCCAGCAGTGCCAGGGAGGGGGGCACTGAAGCTTTCTTT. The chain links TRBV6-1 to TRBJ1-1; a weak D match, TRBD1 (6 bases). Germline CDR1 is MNHNS and CDR2 is SASEGT. The length of the CDR3 is 14 residues. Trimming removed 4 bases at V and 4 bases at J, with 13 bases between.